The T cell receptor (delta chain) described here comes from a study of intestinal T cells in coeliac disease. The V gene's germline CDR1 is TVYSNPD and CDR2 GDNSRS (reference sequence). CDR3 length equals 15 residues. About this clone: This sequence may be a read error, since a much larger clone differs from it by one base.

Genomic DNA came from ten roughly 5.2-µm formalin-fixed paraffin-embedded scrolls per case. BIOMED-2 primers amplified bulk TRD sequences from about 150 ng of biopsy DNA. TCRdb ran CATT on the multiplex PCR reads. Here the sample spans about 1,500 delta-chain clones, roughly 69% being singletons. This clonotype originated in a human donor with celiac disease. Sequenced sample: a duodenal biopsy. The chain carries TRDV3 and TRDJ1; D is possibly TRDD3 (6 bases). CDR3 sequence reads: CAGLEKGYITDKLIF. CDR3 sequence (DNA): TGTGCGGGACTGGAGAAGGGATATATTACCGATAAACTCATCTTT.